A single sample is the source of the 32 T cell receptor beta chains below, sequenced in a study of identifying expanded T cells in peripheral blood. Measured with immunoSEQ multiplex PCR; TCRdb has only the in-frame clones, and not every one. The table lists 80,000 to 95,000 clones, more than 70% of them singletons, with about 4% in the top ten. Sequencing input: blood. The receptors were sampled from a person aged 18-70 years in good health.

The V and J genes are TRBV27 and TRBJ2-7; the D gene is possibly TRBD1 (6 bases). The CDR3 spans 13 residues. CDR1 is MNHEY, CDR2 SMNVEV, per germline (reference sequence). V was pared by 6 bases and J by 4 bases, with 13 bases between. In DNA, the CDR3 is TGTGCCAGCAGCCGGACAGCTTATTACGAGCAGTACTTC. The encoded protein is CASSRTAYYEQYF.

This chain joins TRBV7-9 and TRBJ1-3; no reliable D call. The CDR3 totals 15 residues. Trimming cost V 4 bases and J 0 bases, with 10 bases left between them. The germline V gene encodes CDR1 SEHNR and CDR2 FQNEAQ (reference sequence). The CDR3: CASSSGRISGNTIYF. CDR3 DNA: TGTGCCAGCAGCTCCGGACGGATCTCTGGAAACACCATATATTTT. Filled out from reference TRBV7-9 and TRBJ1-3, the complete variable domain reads DTGVSQNPRHKITKRGQNVTFRCDPISEHNRLYWYRQTLGQGPEFLTYFQNEAQLEKSRLLSDRFSAERPKGSFSTLEIQRTEQGDSAMYLCASSSGRISGNTIYFGEGSWLTVV.

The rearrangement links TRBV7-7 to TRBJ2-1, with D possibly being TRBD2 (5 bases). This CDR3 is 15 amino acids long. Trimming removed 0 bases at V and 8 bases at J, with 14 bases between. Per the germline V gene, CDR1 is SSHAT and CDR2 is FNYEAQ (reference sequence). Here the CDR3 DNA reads TGTGCCAGCAGCTTAGCGGGAGCCGTCGGGGATGAGCAGTTCTTC. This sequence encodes CASSLAGAVGDEQFF.

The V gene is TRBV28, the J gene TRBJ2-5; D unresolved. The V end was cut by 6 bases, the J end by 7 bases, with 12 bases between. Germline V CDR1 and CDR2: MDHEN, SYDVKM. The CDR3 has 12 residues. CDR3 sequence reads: CASRGGIWTQYF. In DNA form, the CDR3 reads TGTGCCAGCAGAGGTGGGATTTGGACCCAGTACTTC.

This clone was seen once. The CDR3 is CASSFRGGDEQYF. In DNA, the CDR3 is TGTGCCAGCAGCTTCCGAGGGGGCGACGAGCAGTACTTC. This chain joins TRBV7-2 and TRBJ2-7; the match to TRBD1 covers 7 bases. Germline V CDR1 and CDR2: SGHTA, FQGNSA. The CDR3 extends over 13 amino acids. The V and J ends lost 3 bases and 5 bases, in that order; junction bases with no gene match: 4. Together with reference TRBV7-2 and TRBJ2-7, the CDR3 gives the full variable domain: GAGVSQSPSNKVTEKGKDVELRCDPISGHTALYWYRQSLGQGLEFLIYFQGNSAPDKSGLPSDRFSAERTGGSVSTLTIQRTQQEDSAVYLCASSFRGGDEQYFGPGTRLTVT.

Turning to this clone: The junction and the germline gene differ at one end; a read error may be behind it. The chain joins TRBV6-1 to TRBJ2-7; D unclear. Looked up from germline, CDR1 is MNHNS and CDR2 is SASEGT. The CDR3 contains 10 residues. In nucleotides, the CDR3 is TGTGCCAGCAGTGAAGCTACCGCCCACTTC. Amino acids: CASSEATAHF.

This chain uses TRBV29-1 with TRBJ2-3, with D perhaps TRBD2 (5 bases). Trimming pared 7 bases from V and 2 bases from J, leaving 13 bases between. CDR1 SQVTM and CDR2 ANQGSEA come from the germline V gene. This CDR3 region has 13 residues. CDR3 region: CSAQRDLTDTQYF. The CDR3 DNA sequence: TGCAGCGCCCAACGGGATCTCACAGATACGCAGTATTTT.

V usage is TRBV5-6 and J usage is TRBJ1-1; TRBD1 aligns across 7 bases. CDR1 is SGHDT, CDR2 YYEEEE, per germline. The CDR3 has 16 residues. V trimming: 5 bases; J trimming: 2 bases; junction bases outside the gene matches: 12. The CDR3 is CASSRGQARSNTEAFF. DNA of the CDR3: TGTGCCAGCAGTCGCGGACAGGCCCGATCAAACACTGAAGCTTTCTTT.

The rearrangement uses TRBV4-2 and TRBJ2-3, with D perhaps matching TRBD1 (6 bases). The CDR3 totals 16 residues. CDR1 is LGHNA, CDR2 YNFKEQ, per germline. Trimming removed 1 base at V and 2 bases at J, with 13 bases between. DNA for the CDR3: TGTGCCAGCAGCCAAGCTGTTCAGGGGCCCACAGATACGCAGTATTTT. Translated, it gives CASSQAVQGPTDTQYF.

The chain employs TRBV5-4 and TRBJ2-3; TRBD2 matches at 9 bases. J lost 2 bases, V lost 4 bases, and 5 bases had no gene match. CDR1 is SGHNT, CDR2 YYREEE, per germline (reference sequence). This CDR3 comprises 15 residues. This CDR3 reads CASSATSGDTDTQYF. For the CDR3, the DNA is TGTGCCAGCAGCGCGACTAGCGGAGACACAGATACGCAGTATTTT.

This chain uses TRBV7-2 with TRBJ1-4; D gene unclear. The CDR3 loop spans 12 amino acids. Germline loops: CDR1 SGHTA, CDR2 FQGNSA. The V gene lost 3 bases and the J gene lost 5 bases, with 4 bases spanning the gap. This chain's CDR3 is CASSFGNEKLFF. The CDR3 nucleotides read TGTGCCAGCAGCTTTGGGAATGAAAAACTGTTTTTT.

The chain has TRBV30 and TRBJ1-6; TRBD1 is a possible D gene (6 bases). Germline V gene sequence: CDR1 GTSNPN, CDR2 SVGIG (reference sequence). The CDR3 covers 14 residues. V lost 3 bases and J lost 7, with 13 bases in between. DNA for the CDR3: TGTGCCTGGAGCCGGGGGGCAGAGAATTCACCCCTCCACTTT. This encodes CAWSRGAENSPLHF.

The CDR3 coding sequence is TGTGCCAGCAGCCAAGTTATAGCGGGAGAGGGTAAGGATGAGCAGTTCTTC. Protein: CASSQVIAGEGKDEQFF. The chain employs TRBV4-2 and TRBJ2-1, with 9 bases aligning to TRBD2. CDR1 and CDR2 from the germline V gene are LGHNA and YNFKEQ. This CDR3 has 17 amino acids. The V and J ends lost 1 base and 8 bases, in that order; junction bases with no gene match: 12.

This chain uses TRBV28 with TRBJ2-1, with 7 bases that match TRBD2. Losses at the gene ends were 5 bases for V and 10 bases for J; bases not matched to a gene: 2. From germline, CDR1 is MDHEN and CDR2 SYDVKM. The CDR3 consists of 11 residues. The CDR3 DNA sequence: TGTGCCAGCAGTCTGGGGGGGGAGCAGTTCTTC. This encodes CASSLGGEQFF.

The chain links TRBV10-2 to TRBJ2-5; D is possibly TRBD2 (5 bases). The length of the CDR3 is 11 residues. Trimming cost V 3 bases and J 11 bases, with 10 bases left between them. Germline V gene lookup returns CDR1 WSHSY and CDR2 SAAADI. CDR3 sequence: CASSESRAQYF. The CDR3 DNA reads TGCGCCAGCAGTGAATCGCGGGCGCAGTACTTC.

CDR3 sequence reads: CASSVNSGWSYEQYF. CDR3 bases: TGTGCCAGTAGTGTCAACAGCGGCTGGTCCTACGAGCAGTACTTC. The chain employs TRBV19 and TRBJ2-7; TRBD2 is a possible D gene (5 bases). Germline V gene data show CDR1 as LNHDA and CDR2 as SQIVND (reference sequence). Trimming stripped 5 bases from V and 1 base from J, with 15 bases between. The CDR3 contains 15 residues.

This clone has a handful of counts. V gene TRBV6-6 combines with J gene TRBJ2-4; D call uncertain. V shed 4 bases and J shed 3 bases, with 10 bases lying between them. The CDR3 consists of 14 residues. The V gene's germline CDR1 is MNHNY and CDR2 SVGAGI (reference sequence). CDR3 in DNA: TGTGCCAGCAGTTCCTCCTACAGCAAAAACATTCAGTACTTC. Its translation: CASSSSYSKNIQYF.

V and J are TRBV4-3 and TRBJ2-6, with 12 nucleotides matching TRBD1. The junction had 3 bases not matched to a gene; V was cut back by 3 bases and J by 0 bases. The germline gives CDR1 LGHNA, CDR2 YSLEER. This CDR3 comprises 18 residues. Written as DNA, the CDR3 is TGCGCCAGCAGCCACGGGGACAGGGGGCCCTCTGGGGCCAACGTCCTGACTTTC. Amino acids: CASSHGDRGPSGANVLTF.

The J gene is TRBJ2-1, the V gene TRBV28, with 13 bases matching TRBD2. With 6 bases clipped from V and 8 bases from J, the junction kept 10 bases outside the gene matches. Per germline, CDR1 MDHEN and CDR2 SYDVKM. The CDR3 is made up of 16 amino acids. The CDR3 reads CASRTSGRADWDEQFF. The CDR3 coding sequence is TGTGCCAGCAGAACTAGCGGGAGGGCCGATTGGGATGAGCAGTTCTTC.

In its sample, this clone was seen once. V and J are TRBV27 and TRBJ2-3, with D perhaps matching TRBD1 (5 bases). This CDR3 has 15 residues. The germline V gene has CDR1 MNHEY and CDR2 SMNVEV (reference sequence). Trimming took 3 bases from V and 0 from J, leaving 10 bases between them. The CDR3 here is CASSLGRISTDTQYF. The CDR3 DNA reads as TGTGCCAGCAGTTTGGGGCGGATTAGCACAGATACGCAGTATTTT.

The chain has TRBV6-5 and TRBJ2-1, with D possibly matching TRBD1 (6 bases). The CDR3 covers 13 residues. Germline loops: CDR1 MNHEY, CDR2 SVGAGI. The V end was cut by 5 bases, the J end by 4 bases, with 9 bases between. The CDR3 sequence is CASSETGYNEQFF. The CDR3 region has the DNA TGTGCCAGCAGTGAAACAGGGTACAATGAGCAGTTCTTC.

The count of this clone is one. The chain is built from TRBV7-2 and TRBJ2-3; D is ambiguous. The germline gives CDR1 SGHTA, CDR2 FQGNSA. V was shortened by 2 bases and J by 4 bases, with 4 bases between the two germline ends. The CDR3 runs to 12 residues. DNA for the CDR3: TGTGCCAGCAGCTTAACAGCAGATACGCAGTATTTT. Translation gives CASSLTADTQYF.

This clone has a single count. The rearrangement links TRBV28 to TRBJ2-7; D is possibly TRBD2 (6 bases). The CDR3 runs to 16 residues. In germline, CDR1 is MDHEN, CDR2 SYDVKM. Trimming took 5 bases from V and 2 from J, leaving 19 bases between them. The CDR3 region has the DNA TGTGCCAGCAGTGCCCGTCCCAGCGGGCGAACCTACGAGCAGTACTTC. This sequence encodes CASSARPSGRTYEQYF. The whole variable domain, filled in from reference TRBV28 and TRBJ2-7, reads DVKVTQSSRYLVKRTGEKVFLECVQDMDHENMFWYRQDPGLGLRLIYFSYDVKMKEKGDIPEGYSVSREKKERFSLILESASTNQTSMYLCASSARPSGRTYEQYFGPGTRLTVT.

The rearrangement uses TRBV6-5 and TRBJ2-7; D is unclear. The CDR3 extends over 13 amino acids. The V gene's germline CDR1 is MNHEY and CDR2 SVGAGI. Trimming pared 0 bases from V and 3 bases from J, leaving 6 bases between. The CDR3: CASSYSKGYEQYF. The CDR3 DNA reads TGTGCCAGCAGTTACTCGAAGGGCTACGAGCAGTACTTC.

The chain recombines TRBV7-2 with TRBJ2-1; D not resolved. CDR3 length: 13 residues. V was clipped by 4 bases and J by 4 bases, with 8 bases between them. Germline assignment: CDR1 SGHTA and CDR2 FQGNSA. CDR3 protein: CASSYQEYNEQFF. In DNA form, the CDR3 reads TGTGCCAGCAGCTACCAAGAATACAATGAGCAGTTCTTC.

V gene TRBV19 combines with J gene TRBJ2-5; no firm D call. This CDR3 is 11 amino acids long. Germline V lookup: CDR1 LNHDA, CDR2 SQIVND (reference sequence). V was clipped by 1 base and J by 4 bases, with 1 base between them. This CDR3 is CASSIAETQYF. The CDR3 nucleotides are TGTGCCAGTAGTATAGCAGAGACCCAGTACTTC.

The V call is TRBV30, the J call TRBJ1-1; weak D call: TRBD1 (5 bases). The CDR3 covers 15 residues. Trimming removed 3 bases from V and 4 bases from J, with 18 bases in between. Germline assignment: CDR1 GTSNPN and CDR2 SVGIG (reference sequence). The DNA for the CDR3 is TGTGCCTGGAGATTGGGGGTTTCAGTCAGCACTGAAGCTTTCTTT. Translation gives CAWRLGVSVSTEAFF.

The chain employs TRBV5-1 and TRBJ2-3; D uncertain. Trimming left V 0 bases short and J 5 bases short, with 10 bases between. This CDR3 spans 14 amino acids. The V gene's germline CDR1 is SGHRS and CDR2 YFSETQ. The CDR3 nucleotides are TGCGCCAGCAGCTTGGCGTCTGGGGAAGATACGCAGTATTTT. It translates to CASSLASGEDTQYF.

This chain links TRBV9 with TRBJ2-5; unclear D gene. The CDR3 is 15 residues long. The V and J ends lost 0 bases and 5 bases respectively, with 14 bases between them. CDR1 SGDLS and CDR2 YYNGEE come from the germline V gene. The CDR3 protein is CASSVGSRLGETQYF. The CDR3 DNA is TGTGCCAGCAGCGTAGGGAGCAGGTTGGGGGAGACCCAGTACTTC.

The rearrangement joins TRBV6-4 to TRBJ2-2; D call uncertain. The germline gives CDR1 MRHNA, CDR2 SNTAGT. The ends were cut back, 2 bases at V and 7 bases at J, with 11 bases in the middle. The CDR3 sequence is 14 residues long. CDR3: CASSDSLEHGELFF. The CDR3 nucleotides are TGTGCCAGCAGTGACAGTCTAGAGCACGGGGAGCTGTTTTTT.

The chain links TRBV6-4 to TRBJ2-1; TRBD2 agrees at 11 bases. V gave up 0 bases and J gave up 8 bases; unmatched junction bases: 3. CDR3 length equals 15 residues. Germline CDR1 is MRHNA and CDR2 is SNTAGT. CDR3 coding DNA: TGTGCCAGCAGTGACTCTAGCGGGGGGGCATATGAGCAGTTCTTC. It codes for CASSDSSGGAYEQFF.

CDR3 loop: CASSLKATEAFF. CDR3 nucleotides: TGTGCCAGCAGCTTAAAGGCGACTGAAGCTTTCTTT. The genes are TRBV7-9 and TRBJ1-1; no reliable D call. The CDR3 consists of 12 residues. Germline CDR1 is SEHNR and CDR2 is FQNEAQ (reference sequence). Deletions cut 2 bases from V and 5 bases from J, with 6 bases between.